This T cell receptor beta chain originates from a study of esophageal squamous cell carcinoma under preoperative chemotherapy. Germline-derived CDR1 and CDR2 are LGHNA and YNFKEQ. CDR3 length: 21 amino acids. The junction had 15 bases not matched to a gene; V was cut back by 1 base and J by 0 bases. This clonotype was seen a handful of times. TCRdb analysed the PCR reads with MiXCR anew, one entry per CDR3 protein. Of under 20,000 distinct CDR3 sequences detected, just over 45% appear once; the ten largest clones hold 29%. The sample's time point: after preoperative PTX-NDP chemotherapy. The V call is TRBV4-2, the J call TRBJ2-2, with 9 bases that match TRBD2. Sampling was carried out from a patient given preoperative chemotherapy. The receptor was isolated from a human donor with esophageal squamous cell carcinoma. The donor label of this sample is uncertain. The CDR3 DNA reads as TGTGCCAGCAGCCAAGTCCTGGCGGGAGGGGGGGTAACACCGAACACCGGGGAGCTGTTTTTT. Amino acids: CASSQVLAGGGVTPNTGELFF.